The 32 T cell receptor beta chains in this list originate from one sample, sequenced in a study of beta chain features in type 1 diabetes. Reverse transcription of all isolated RNA meant that expressed TCRB transcripts were sequenced. The repertoire was sequenced with immunoSEQ multiplex PCR; TCRdb's copy has only in-frame clones and lacks some. This table holds 900,000 or so clones, 15% to 20% found once. Input material: naive CD4+ T cells from blood. These receptors were taken from a woman under 30 in good health.

The V gene is TRBV4-2, the J gene TRBJ1-3, with 7 positions matching TRBD1. In germline, CDR1 is LGHNA, CDR2 YNFKEQ. The J segment lost 0 bases and the V segment lost 4 bases, leaving 9 bases of the junction unmatched. This CDR3 contains 17 residues. The CDR3, as DNA: TGTGCCAGCAGCCGCACTTCGGGACAGCTCTCTGGAAACACCATATATTTT. Protein sequence: CASSRTSGQLSGNTIYF.

The CDR3 coding sequence is TGTGCCAGCAGCCAGCTAGCGTGGGCCGGGGAGCTGTTTTTT. Protein: CASSQLAWAGELFF. The genes are TRBV6-5 and TRBJ2-2, with D possibly being TRBD2 (6 bases). The CDR3 runs to 14 residues. V was pared by 6 bases and J by 6 bases, with 14 bases between. Germline CDR1 MNHEY, CDR2 SVGAGI.

The V and J genes are TRBV5-4 and TRBJ2-7; D could derive from TRBD1 or TRBD2 (6 bases each). V lost 2 bases to trimming and J lost 7 bases, with 10 bases between them. The CDR3 extends over 12 amino acids. Germline CDR1 and CDR2: SGHNT and YYREEE (reference sequence). Here the CDR3 reads CASSFTGREQYF. The CDR3 coding sequence is TGTGCCAGCAGCTTTACAGGGAGGGAGCAGTACTTC.

This clone has more than one count but fewer than ten. The chain recombines TRBV6-5 with TRBJ2-5; weak D call: TRBD2 (6 bases). V was shortened by 4 bases and J by 5 bases, with 17 bases between the two germline ends. The CDR3 loop spans 15 amino acids. Germline V gene data show CDR1 as MNHEY and CDR2 as SVGAGI. The CDR3 DNA sequence: TGTGCCAGCAGTTGGGCTACGGGAGCCGCCGAGACCCAGTACTTC. Residues: CASSWATGAAETQYF.

The V and J genes are TRBV4-1 and TRBJ2-5, with D perhaps TRBD1 (5 bases). The CDR3 has 16 residues. CDR1 MGHRA and CDR2 YSYEKL come from the germline V gene. Trimming cost V 1 base and J 4 bases, with 16 bases left between them. The CDR3, as DNA: TGCGCCAGCAGCCAAGTAGGGGTCAGGGTGTTAGAGACCCAGTACTTC. It yields the protein CASSQVGVRVLETQYF.

This chain joins TRBV10-3 and TRBJ2-7; TRBD2 aligns across 7 bases. This CDR3 spans 11 amino acids. The V segment lost 10 bases and the J segment 3 bases; nucleotides outside the gene matches: 3. Looked up from germline, CDR1 is ENHRY and CDR2 is SYGVKD. The CDR3 region is CATLAVYEQYF. The CDR3 coding sequence is TGTGCCACCCTAGCGGTCTACGAGCAGTACTTC.

This clone was observed a handful of times. The chain joins TRBV18 to TRBJ2-1, with 7 nucleotides matching TRBD1. Germline assignment: CDR1 KGHSH and CDR2 LQKENI. The CDR3 extends over 15 amino acids. Trimming took 3 bases from V and 7 from J; bases not matched to a gene: 9. CDR3 DNA sequence: TGTGCCAGCTCACCCTCGCAACAGGGGCAGAATGAGCAGTTCTTC. It yields the protein CASSPSQQGQNEQFF.

The chain uses TRBV29-1 and TRBJ2-7, with TRBD2 matching over 11 bases. This CDR3 has 14 amino acids. In germline, CDR1 is SQVTM, CDR2 ANQGSEA. The V gene end was trimmed by 0 bases and the J gene end by 5 bases; junction bases not matched to a gene: 3. CDR3 loop: CSVEELAGAHEQYF. CDR3 DNA sequence: TGCAGCGTTGAAGAACTAGCGGGAGCCCACGAGCAGTACTTC.

This clone was seen a few times. The sample carries other DNA sequences with the same CDR3. The chain carries TRBV7-3 and TRBJ2-3; D remains ambiguous. The CDR3 spans 13 residues. Germline V CDR1 and CDR2: SGHTA, FQGTGA. The V gene lost 5 bases and the J gene lost 1 base, with 7 bases spanning the gap. The CDR3 DNA follows: TGTGCCAGCAGCCGTGGGGGCACAGATACGCAGTATTTT. Its protein is CASSRGGTDTQYF.

This clone was seen a few times. Other DNA sequences in this sample translate to the same CDR3. The V and J genes are TRBV7-3 and TRBJ2-7, with D possibly called TRBD1 or TRBD2 (6 bases each). This CDR3 is built from 13 residues. The V end lost 2 bases, the J end lost 4 bases, and 9 bases lay between the germline ends. Germline V lookup: CDR1 SGHTA, CDR2 FQGTGA. CDR3 DNA sequence: TGTGCCAGCAGCTTAGGAGGGGGATACGAGCAGTACTTC. Amino acid sequence: CASSLGGGYEQYF.

In DNA form, the CDR3 reads TGTGCCAGCAGTATACACGGGACTAGCGGACCGTTCTACGAGCAGTACTTC. It encodes CASSIHGTSGPFYEQYF. The genes are TRBV27 and TRBJ2-7; 11 nucleotides align to TRBD2. The V gene's germline CDR1 is MNHEY and CDR2 SMNVEV (reference sequence). The CDR3 spans 17 residues. V dropped 5 bases and J dropped 3; count of bases not matched to a gene: 12.

This chain connects TRBV29-1 to TRBJ1-2; no clear D gene. The CDR3 has 13 amino acids. Per the germline V gene, CDR1 is SQVTM and CDR2 is ANQGSEA. Between the trimmed V and J ends, which lost 4 bases and 4 bases, there was a span of 13 bases. The CDR3 bases are TGCAGCGTTGGTGACGCCTACCCCTATGGCTACACCTTC. This codes for CSVGDAYPYGYTF.

This sequence joins TRBV2 and TRBJ1-5; D unresolved. Germline V gene sequence: CDR1 SNHLY, CDR2 FYNNEI. V was trimmed by 5 bases and J by 9 bases, leaving 17 bases between them. CDR3 size: 14 residues. This CDR3 is CASSLTEDLRPQHF. The CDR3 DNA sequence: TGTGCCAGCAGTCTTACTGAGGATCTAAGGCCCCAGCATTTT.

The V call is TRBV7-9, the J call TRBJ1-1; the D is unclear. V was cut by 3 bases and J by 5 bases, with 16 bases left in between. The germline V gene has CDR1 SEHNR and CDR2 FQNEAQ (reference sequence). The CDR3 contains 15 residues. DNA for the CDR3: TGTGCCAGCAGCTTCGGAGGAACCGTCGGGACTGAAGCTTTCTTT. This gives the protein CASSFGGTVGTEAFF.

This sequence joins TRBV7-9 and TRBJ2-1, with a possible D match to TRBD2 (5 bases). CDR3 length: 14 amino acids. The V and J ends lost 5 bases and 5 bases respectively, with 13 bases between them. The germline V gene has CDR1 SEHNR and CDR2 FQNEAQ (reference sequence). The CDR3 region has the DNA TGTGCCAGCAGCACGCTTCTAGCTAACAATGAGCAGTTCTTC. As protein: CASSTLLANNEQFF.

As DNA, the CDR3 is TGTGCCAGCAGCTTAGTCGGGAGGGCTAATTTCCACGAGCAGTACTTC. Residues: CASSLVGRANFHEQYF. The chain is built from TRBV11-2 and TRBJ2-7; 8 positions agree with TRBD2. The V segment lost 1 base and the J segment 5 bases; nucleotides outside the gene matches: 10. Germline-derived CDR1 and CDR2 are SGHAT and FQNNGV. The length of the CDR3 is 16 residues.

This sequence joins TRBV16 and TRBJ2-1; 8 positions match TRBD2. The J segment lost 10 bases and the V segment lost 4 bases, leaving 6 bases of the junction unmatched. The CDR3 totals 13 residues. Germline V gives CDR1 KGHSY, CDR2 FQNENV. The CDR3 DNA is TGTGCCAGCAGCCTCGGACCGGGGGGGGAGCAGTTCTTC. It codes for CASSLGPGGEQFF. The variable domain in full, completed from reference TRBV16 and TRBJ2-1, reads GEEVAQTPKHLVRGEGQKAKLYCAPIKGHSYVFWYQQVLKNEFKFLISFQNENVFDETGMPKERFSAKCLPNSPCSLEIQATKLEDSAVYFCASSLGPGGEQFFGPGTRLTVL.

In this sample, this clone turned up a few times. The V and J genes are TRBV7-8 and TRBJ2-1; 8 positions agree with TRBD2. The J segment lost 0 bases and the V segment lost 1 base, leaving 2 bases of the junction unmatched. Germline V gene sequence: CDR1 SGHVS, CDR2 FQNEAQ. The CDR3 runs 16 residues. CDR3 protein: CASSLVSGSSYNEQFF. CDR3 coding DNA: TGTGCCAGCAGCTTAGTCAGCGGGAGCTCCTACAATGAGCAGTTCTTC. Together with reference TRBV7-8 and TRBJ2-1, the CDR3 gives the full variable domain: GAGVSQSPRYKVAKRGQDVALRCDPISGHVSLFWYQQALGQGPEFLTYFQNEAQLDKSGLPSDRFFAERPEGSVSTLKIQRTQQEDSAVYLCASSLVSGSSYNEQFFGPGTRLTVL.

The chain joins TRBV7-2 to TRBJ1-5; no clear D gene. Germline V gives CDR1 SGHTA, CDR2 FQGNSA. The CDR3 runs to 15 residues. V lost 2 bases, J lost 6 bases, and 14 bases lay in between. CDR3 in amino acids: CASSLYIVGGQPQHF. The CDR3 region has the DNA TGTGCCAGCAGCTTATACATCGTTGGAGGTCAGCCCCAGCATTTT. Based on the CDR3 plus reference TRBV7-2 and TRBJ1-5, the full variable domain is GAGVSQSPSNKVTEKGKDVELRCDPISGHTALYWYRQSLGQGLEFLIYFQGNSAPDKSGLPSDRFSAERTGGSVSTLTIQRTQQEDSAVYLCASSLYIVGGQPQHFGDGTRLSIL.

This clone was found a few times. This chain uses TRBV19 with TRBJ2-1; 8 bases map to TRBD2. Germline V gene data show CDR1 as LNHDA and CDR2 as SQIVND (reference sequence). The CDR3 runs to 15 residues. Losses at the gene ends were 1 base for V and 7 bases for J; bases not matched to a gene: 6. CDR3 sequence reads: CASSIAGGPLNEQFF. For the CDR3, the DNA is TGTGCCAGTAGTATAGCGGGAGGGCCGCTTAATGAGCAGTTCTTC.

This clone has only a few counts. V gene TRBV5-4 combines with J gene TRBJ2-5; possible D gene TRBD2, 6 bases. The V end was cut by 5 bases, the J end by 1 base, with 9 bases between. Germline CDR1 and CDR2: SGHNT and YYREEE (reference sequence). The CDR3 loop spans 13 amino acids. DNA for the CDR3: TGTGCCAGCAGGGTAGCGGTCCAAGAGACCCAGTACTTC. Translated: CASRVAVQETQYF.

This clone has more than one count but fewer than ten. At the DNA level, this CDR3 is encoded by other sequences in the same sample as well. The chain recombines TRBV7-2 with TRBJ2-7, with D unresolved. The germline gives CDR1 SGHTA, CDR2 FQGNSA. This CDR3 comprises 14 residues. Trimming took off 1 base at V and 0 bases at J, with 7 bases between the two ends. In DNA form, the CDR3 reads TGTGCCAGCAGCTTAGTAGGTAGCTCCTACGAGCAGTACTTC. Its translation is CASSLVGSSYEQYF. Full variable domain (missing parts from reference TRBV7-2 and TRBJ2-7): GAGVSQSPSNKVTEKGKDVELRCDPISGHTALYWYRQSLGQGLEFLIYFQGNSAPDKSGLPSDRFSAERTGGSVSTLTIQRTQQEDSAVYLCASSLVGSSYEQYFGPGTRLTVT.

This clone has just a few counts. V is TRBV25-1 and J is TRBJ2-7; no reliable D call. V lost 1 base and J 2 bases, leaving 9 bases between the germline ends. This CDR3 is built from 14 residues. Germline loops: CDR1 MGHDK, CDR2 SYGVNS. Here the CDR3 reads CASSELEYPYEQYF. As DNA, the CDR3 is TGTGCCAGCAGTGAATTGGAGTATCCCTACGAGCAGTACTTC.

The gene calls are TRBV10-3 and TRBJ2-5; the D is unclear. The CDR3 contains 14 residues. Trimming took off 5 bases at V and 2 bases at J, with 12 bases between the two ends. Germline V lookup: CDR1 ENHRY, CDR2 SYGVKD. The CDR3 nucleotides read TGTGCCATCAGTACTGGGGAAGGGCAAGAGACCCAGTACTTC. Its protein is CAISTGEGQETQYF.

This clone has just a few counts. The rearrangement links TRBV5-4 to TRBJ1-2; 7 bases line up with TRBD1. V gave up 0 bases and J gave up 1 base; unmatched junction bases: 9. The CDR3 is made up of 17 amino acids. Germline V gene data show CDR1 as SGHNT and CDR2 as YYREEE (reference sequence). The CDR3 DNA reads as TGTGCCAGCAGCTTGGAACCAACAGGGGCCCTTAACTATGGCTACACCTTC. It codes for CASSLEPTGALNYGYTF.

Here the CDR3 reads CASSLSYRENTEAFF. DNA of the CDR3: TGTGCCAGCAGTTTATCTTACCGGGAGAACACTGAAGCTTTCTTT. The V and J genes are TRBV27 and TRBJ1-1, with no clear D. CDR1 MNHEY and CDR2 SMNVEV come from the germline V gene (reference sequence). The CDR3 is 15 residues long. V was pared by 0 bases and J by 1 base, with 9 bases between.

In this sample, this clone turned up a few times. The chain carries TRBV7-9 and TRBJ1-1; 7 positions agree with TRBD1. The CDR3 runs to 13 residues. The germline V gene encodes CDR1 SEHNR and CDR2 FQNEAQ (reference sequence). With 6 bases clipped from V and 7 bases from J, the junction kept 8 bases outside the gene matches. The CDR3 is CASSSRGLSEAFF. The CDR3 nucleotides read TGTGCCAGCAGTTCCAGGGGGTTAAGTGAAGCTTTCTTT.

This clone turned up a few times. The gene calls are TRBV7-9 and TRBJ1-2; D call uncertain. The germline V and J ends were trimmed by 1 base and 8 bases, with 14 bases remaining between them. The germline gives CDR1 SEHNR, CDR2 FQNEAQ (reference sequence). This CDR3 region has 14 residues. The CDR3 is CASSLGAGVGGYTF. CDR3 DNA: TGTGCCAGCAGCTTAGGGGCAGGAGTAGGAGGCTACACCTTC.

This clone has only a few counts. V gene TRBV4-3 combines with J gene TRBJ2-1; tentative D call: TRBD2 (5 bases). The CDR3 extends over 17 amino acids. Looked up from germline, CDR1 is LGHNA and CDR2 is YSLEER. V lost 0 bases to trimming and J lost 10 bases, with 22 bases between them. The CDR3 loop is CASSQDRGRASMGEQFF. The CDR3 region has the DNA TGCGCCAGCAGCCAAGATCGGGGAAGGGCGTCGATGGGGGAGCAGTTCTTC.

The V and J genes are TRBV21-1 and TRBJ2-2; TRBD2 reflects the table's D call only, with no check against the DNA. TRBV21-1 is annotated as a pseudogene. The CDR3 extends over 18 amino acids. The CDR3 sequence is CASSKERSGPGNTGELFF. In DNA form, the CDR3 reads TGTGCCAGCAGCAAAGAGAGGAGCGGACCGGGAAACACCGGGGAGCTGTTTTTT.

This clone was picked up a small number of times. The chain carries TRBV5-6 and TRBJ2-5; 7 bases align to TRBD2. The germline gives CDR1 SGHDT, CDR2 YYEEEE. V lost 2 bases to trimming and J lost 4 bases; unmatched junction nucleotides: 5. CDR3 length: 14 amino acids. The CDR3 bases are TGTGCCAGCAGCTTTCTTTCTAGCGGAGAGACCCAGTACTTC. Translating gives CASSFLSSGETQYF. Full variable domain (outside the CDR3, taken from reference TRBV5-6 and TRBJ2-5): DAGVTQSPTHLIKTRGQQVTLRCSPKSGHDTVSWYQQALGQGPQFIFQYYEEEERQRGNFPDRFSGHQFPNYSSELNVNALLLGDSALYLCASSFLSSGETQYFGPGTRLLVL.

The chain recombines TRBV10-3 with TRBJ1-2; D is unresolved. V lost 0 bases and J 4 bases, leaving 12 bases between the germline ends. Germline CDR1 and CDR2: ENHRY and SYGVKD. The CDR3 extends over 15 amino acids. The chain's CDR3 is CAISESNAGLYGYTF. CDR3 DNA sequence: TGTGCCATCAGTGAGTCGAACGCAGGACTCTATGGCTACACCTTC.